A single T cell receptor beta chain is shown here with its context. The antigen is not known. The sample is drawn from a study of CXCR3-negative and CXCR3-positive naive CD8 T cells. Study-level points and caveats: Hydrophobicity of TRB CDR3s was greater in CXCR3-positive naive cells than in CXCR3-negative naive cells.

With UMI labels, 5' RACE was used to prepare the TRB cDNA libraries. After re-calling the 5' RACE reads, TCRdb lists one entry per CDR3 protein, DNA absent. Recorded for this sample: around 150,000 distinct CDR3 sequences. The germline CDR1 and CDR2 sequences are MDHEN and SYDVKM. The CDR3 runs to 14 residues. This TCR came from a human donor in good health. Some clones in this sample may be carry-over from other donors' samples. The genes are TRBV28 and TRBJ2-7; the TCRdb D gene call, TRBD2, has no DNA to confirm it. The sample taken for sequencing was naive CXCR3+ CD8+ T cells from blood. Subset in this sample: CD45RO-CCR7+CD27+CD95- naive CD8+ T cells expressing CXCR3 (TNR3+). CDR3 residues: CASSFLGVGYEQYF.